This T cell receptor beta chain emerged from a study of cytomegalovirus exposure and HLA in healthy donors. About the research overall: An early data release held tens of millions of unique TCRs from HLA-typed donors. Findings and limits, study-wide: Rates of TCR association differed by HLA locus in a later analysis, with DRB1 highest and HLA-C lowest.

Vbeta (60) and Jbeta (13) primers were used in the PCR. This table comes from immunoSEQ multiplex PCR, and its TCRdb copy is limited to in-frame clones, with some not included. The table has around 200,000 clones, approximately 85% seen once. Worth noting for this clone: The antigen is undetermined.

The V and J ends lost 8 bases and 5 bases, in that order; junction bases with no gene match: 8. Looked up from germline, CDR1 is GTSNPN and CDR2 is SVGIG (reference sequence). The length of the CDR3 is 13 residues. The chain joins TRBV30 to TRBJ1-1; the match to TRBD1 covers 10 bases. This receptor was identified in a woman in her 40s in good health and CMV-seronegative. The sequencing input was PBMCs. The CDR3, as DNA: TGTGCCCGCTCCGGACAGGGGGGGACTGAAGCTTTCTTT. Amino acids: CARSGQGGTEAFF.